This T cell receptor beta chain was recorded in a study of CD8 T cells in ankylosing spondylitis. This clonotype was seen ten or more times. Its antigen remains unknown. TCRdb ran MiXCR on the 5' RACE reads and lists one entry per CDR3 protein. The sample holds just under 350,000 distinct CDR3 sequences, approximately 14% seen once. Study-wide results and caveats: Reportedly, disease-linked clones are significantly enriched in ankylosing spondylitis patients' matched synovial fluid.

The sequenced material came from blood, either unsorted or a sorted T cell fraction (not recorded which). The TCR sequence derives from a male donor with ankylosing spondylitis or in good health (not recorded which).

The CDR3 loop is CASSLEAAFMGTQYF. The CDR3 DNA sequence: TGTGCCAGCAGCTTAGAGGCAGCCTTTATGGGTACGCAGTATTTT. The genes are TRBV7-2 and TRBJ2-3; unclear D gene. Germline lookup yields CDR1 SGHTA and CDR2 FQGNSA. Trimming removed 1 base from V and 8 bases from J, with 16 bases in between. This CDR3 region has 15 residues.